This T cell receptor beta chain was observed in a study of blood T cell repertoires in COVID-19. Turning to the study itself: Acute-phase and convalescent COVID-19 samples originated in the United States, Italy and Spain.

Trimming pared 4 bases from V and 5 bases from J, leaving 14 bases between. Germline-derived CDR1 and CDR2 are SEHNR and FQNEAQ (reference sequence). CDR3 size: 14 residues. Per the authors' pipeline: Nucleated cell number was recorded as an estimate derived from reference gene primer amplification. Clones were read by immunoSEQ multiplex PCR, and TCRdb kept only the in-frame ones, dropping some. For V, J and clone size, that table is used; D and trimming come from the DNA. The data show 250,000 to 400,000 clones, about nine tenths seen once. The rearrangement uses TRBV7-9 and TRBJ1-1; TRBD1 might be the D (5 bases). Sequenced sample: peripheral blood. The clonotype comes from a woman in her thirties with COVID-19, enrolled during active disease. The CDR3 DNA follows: TGTGCCAGCAGCTACGGAATTCCAGGGACTGAAGCTTTCTTT. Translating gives CASSYGIPGTEAFF.